This T cell receptor (beta chain) was identified during a study of cytomegalovirus exposure and HLA in healthy donors. Study findings and constraints: Highly shared sequence variants in one cluster were likely a sequencing artifact. Upon later analysis, TCR association rates were observed to vary by HLA locus, being highest for DRB1 and lowest for HLA-C. There were a few CMV-associated chains whose specificity for CMV antigens was confirmed in vitro.

Trimming cost V 6 bases and J 7 bases, with 24 bases left between them. The CDR3 is 16 residues long. Germline V gene sequence: CDR1 SGHAT, CDR2 FQNNGV. PCR primers comprised 60 Vbeta and 13 Jbeta primers. The repertoire was sequenced with immunoSEQ multiplex PCR; TCRdb's copy has only in-frame clones and lacks some. Among 150,000 or so clones listed, about 86% were seen once. A word on this clone: Its antigen is not known.

This TCR was sampled from a woman under 30 in good health and CMV-seronegative. Sequenced material: PBMCs. The V and J genes are TRBV11-2 and TRBJ1-2; a possible D gene is TRBD1 (6 bases). CDR3 sequence reads: CASSLGGVPMSGGYTF. DNA for the CDR3: TGTGCCAGCAGTCTTGGGGGCGTTCCTATGAGCGGTGGCTACACCTTC.